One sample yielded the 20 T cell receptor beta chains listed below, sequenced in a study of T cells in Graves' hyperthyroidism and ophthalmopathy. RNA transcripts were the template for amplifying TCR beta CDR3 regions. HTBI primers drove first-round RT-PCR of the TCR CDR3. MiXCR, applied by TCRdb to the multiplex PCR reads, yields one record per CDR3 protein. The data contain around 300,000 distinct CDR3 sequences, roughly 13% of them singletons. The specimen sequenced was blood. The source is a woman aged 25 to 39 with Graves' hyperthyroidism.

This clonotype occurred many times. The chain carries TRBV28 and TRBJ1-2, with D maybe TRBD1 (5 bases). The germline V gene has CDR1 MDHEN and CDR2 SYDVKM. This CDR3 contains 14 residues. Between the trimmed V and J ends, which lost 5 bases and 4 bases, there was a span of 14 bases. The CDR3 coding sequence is TGTGCCAGCAGTCCCGCCAGGGTTGGCTATGGCTACACCTTC. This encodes CASSPARVGYGYTF.

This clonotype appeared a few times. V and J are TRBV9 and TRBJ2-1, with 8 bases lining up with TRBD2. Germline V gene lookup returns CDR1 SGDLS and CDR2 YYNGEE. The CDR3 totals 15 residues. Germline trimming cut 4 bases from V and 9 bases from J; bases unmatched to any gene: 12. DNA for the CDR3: TGTGCCAGCAGCCCACGGGAGGGCCAGAGGGTTGAGCAGTTCTTC. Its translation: CASSPREGQRVEQFF.

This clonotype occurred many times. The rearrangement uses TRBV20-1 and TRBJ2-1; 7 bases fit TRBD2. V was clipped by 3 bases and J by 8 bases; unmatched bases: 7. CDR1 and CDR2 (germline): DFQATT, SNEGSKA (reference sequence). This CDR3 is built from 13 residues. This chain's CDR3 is CSASSAGNDEQFF. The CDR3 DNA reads TGCAGTGCTAGTTCAGCGGGAAACGATGAGCAGTTCTTC.

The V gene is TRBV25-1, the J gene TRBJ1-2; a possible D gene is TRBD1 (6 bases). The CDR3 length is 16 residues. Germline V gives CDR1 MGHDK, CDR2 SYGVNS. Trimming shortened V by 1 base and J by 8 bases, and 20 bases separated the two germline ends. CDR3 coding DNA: TGTGCCAGCAGTGAATTTCGCAGGGGTGAAACTGACGGCTACACCTTC. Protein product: CASSEFRRGETDGYTF.

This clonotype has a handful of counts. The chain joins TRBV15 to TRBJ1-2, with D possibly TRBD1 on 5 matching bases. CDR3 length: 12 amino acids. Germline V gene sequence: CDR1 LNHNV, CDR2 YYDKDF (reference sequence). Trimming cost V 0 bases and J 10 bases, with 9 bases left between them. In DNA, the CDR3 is TGTGCCACCAGCAGAGATCGGGGGGACTACACCTTC. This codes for CATSRDRGDYTF.

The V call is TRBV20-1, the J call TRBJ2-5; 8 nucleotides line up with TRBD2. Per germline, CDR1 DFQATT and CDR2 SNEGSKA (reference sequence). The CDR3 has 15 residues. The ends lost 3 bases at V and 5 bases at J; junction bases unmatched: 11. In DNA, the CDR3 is TGCAGTGCTAGTCGAACGGGGGGGTCCGGGGAGACCCAGTACTTC. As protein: CSASRTGGSGETQYF.

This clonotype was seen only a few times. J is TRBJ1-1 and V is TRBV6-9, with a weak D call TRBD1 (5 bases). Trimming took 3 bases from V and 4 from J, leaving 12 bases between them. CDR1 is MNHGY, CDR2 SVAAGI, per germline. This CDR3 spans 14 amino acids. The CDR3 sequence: CASSYWGGSTEAFF. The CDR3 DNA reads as TGTGCCAGCAGTTACTGGGGGGGGAGCACTGAAGCTTTCTTT.

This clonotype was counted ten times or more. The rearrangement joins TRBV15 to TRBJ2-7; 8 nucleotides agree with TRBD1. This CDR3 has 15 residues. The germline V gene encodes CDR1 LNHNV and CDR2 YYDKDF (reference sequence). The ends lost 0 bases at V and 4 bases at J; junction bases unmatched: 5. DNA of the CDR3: TGTGCCACCAGCAGAGACGGGACAGGTGAATACGAGCAGTACTTC. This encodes CATSRDGTGEYEQYF.

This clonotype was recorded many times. The CDR3 sequence is CASSLDRGGYEQYF. As DNA, the CDR3 is TGTGCCAGCAGCCTTGACAGGGGTGGCTACGAGCAGTACTTC. V is TRBV7-2 and J is TRBJ2-7; 8 positions match TRBD1. CDR3 length: 14 amino acids. J lost 3 bases, V lost 5 bases, and 6 bases had no gene match. Germline CDR1 reads SGHTA; CDR2 reads FQGNSA.

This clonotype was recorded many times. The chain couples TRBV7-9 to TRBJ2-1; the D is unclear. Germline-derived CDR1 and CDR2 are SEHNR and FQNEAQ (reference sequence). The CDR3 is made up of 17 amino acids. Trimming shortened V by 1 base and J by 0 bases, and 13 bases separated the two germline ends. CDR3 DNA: TGTGCCAGCAGCTTAGGGGCTCTGACGAGCTCCTACAATGAGCAGTTCTTC. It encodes CASSLGALTSSYNEQFF.

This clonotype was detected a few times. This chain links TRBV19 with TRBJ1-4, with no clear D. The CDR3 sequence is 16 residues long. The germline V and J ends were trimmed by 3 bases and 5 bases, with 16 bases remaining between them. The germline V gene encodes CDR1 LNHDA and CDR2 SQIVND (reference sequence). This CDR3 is CASSMGVGRLNEKLFF. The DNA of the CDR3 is TGTGCCAGTAGTATGGGAGTTGGCCGGCTGAATGAAAAACTGTTTTTT.

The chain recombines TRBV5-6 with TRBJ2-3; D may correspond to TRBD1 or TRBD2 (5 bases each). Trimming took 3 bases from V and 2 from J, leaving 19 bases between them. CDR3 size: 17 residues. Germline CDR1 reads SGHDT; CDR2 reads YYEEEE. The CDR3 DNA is TGTGCCAGCAGCTGGCGGTATTACCGGGACCTCACAGATACGCAGTATTTT. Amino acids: CASSWRYYRDLTDTQYF.

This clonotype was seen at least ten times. The chain's CDR3 is CATLIPGGTEAFF. The CDR3 nucleotides are TGTGCCACTCTCATTCCGGGGGGCACTGAAGCTTTCTTT. The chain has TRBV28 and TRBJ1-1; D might be TRBD1 (5 bases). Germline V CDR1 and CDR2: MDHEN, SYDVKM. With 10 bases removed from V and 4 bases from J, the gap between germline ends came to 16 bases. The CDR3 consists of 13 residues.

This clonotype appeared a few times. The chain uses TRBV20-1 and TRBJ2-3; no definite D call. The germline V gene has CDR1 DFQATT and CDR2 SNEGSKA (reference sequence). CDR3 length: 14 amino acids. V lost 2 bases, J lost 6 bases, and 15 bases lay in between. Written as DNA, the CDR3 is TGCAGTGCTAGACCTCCCCCCAACCCCGATACGCAGTATTTT. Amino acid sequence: CSARPPPNPDTQYF.

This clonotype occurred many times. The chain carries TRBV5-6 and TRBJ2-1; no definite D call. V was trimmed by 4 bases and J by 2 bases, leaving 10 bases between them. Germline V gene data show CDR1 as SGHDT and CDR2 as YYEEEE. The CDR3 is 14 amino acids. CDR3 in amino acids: CASSPTVTYNEQFF. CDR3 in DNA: TGTGCCAGCAGCCCAACTGTTACCTACAATGAGCAGTTCTTC. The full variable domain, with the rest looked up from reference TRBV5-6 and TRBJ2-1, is DAGVTQSPTHLIKTRGQQVTLRCSPKSGHDTVSWYQQALGQGPQFIFQYYEEEERQRGNFPDRFSGHQFPNYSSELNVNALLLGDSALYLCASSPTVTYNEQFFGPGTRLTVL.

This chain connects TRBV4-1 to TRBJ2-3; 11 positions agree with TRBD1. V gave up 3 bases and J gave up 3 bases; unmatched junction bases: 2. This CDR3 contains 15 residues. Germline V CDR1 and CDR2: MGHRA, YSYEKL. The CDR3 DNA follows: TGCGCCAGCAGCCACGGACAGGGGGCTACAGATACGCAGTATTTT. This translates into CASSHGQGATDTQYF.

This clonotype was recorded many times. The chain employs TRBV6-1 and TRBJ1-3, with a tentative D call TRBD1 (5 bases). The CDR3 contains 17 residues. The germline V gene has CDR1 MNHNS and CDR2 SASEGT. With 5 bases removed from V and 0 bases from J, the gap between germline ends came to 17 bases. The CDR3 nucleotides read TGTGCCAGCAGTCCTCCCCCGGGACGAGTCTCTGGAAACACCATATATTTT. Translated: CASSPPPGRVSGNTIYF.

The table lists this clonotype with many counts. The CDR3 DNA is TGTGCCAGCAGTTTCACAGGGGACTACACCGGGGAGCTGTTTTTT. This translates into CASSFTGDYTGELFF. The J gene is TRBJ2-2, the V gene TRBV28, with a weak D call TRBD1 (7 bases). V lost 3 bases and J 3 bases, leaving 11 bases between the germline ends. The CDR3 totals 15 residues. The germline V gene encodes CDR1 MDHEN and CDR2 SYDVKM.

CDR3 in DNA: TGTGCCAGCAGCAAGATGAATGAGCAGTTCTTC. Translated: CASSKMNEQFF. This chain connects TRBV6-1 to TRBJ2-1; D remains unclear. V was trimmed by 6 bases and J by 7 bases, leaving 7 bases between them. CDR3 length: 11 residues. From germline, CDR1 is MNHNS and CDR2 SASEGT.

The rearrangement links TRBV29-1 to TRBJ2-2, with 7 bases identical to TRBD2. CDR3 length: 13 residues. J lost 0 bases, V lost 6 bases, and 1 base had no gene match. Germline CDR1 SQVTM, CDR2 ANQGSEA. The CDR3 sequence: CSVREANTGELFF. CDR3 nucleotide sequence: TGCAGCGTACGGGAGGCGAACACCGGGGAGCTGTTTTTT.